These 24 T cell receptor beta chains came from one sample sequenced in a study of identifying expanded T cells in peripheral blood. The data were produced by immunoSEQ multiplex PCR, yet TCRdb's version contains in-frame clones alone and is incomplete. The sample records tens of thousands of clones, 84% being singletons. The specimen sequenced was blood. These receptors were taken from a person aged 18-70 years in good health.

The chain couples TRBV10-3 to TRBJ2-1; D possibly corresponds to TRBD2 (5 bases). Germline V gene lookup returns CDR1 ENHRY and CDR2 SYGVKD. The germline V and J ends were trimmed by 4 bases and 0 bases, with 19 bases remaining between them. CDR3 length equals 18 residues. CDR3 residues: CAISAMLIGLSSYNEQFF. Here the CDR3 DNA reads TGTGCCATCAGTGCCATGCTTATCGGACTTAGCTCCTACAATGAGCAGTTCTTC.

This chain joins TRBV5-8 and TRBJ2-7; D possibly corresponds to TRBD1 (6 bases). The CDR3 has 16 amino acids. Trimming took off 5 bases at V and 6 bases at J, with 24 bases between the two ends. Germline loops: CDR1 SGHTS, CDR2 YDEGEE. The DNA for the CDR3 is TGTGCCAGCAGGTTAAACTCCGGGACAACGGGTCGCGAGCAGTACTTC. It encodes CASRLNSGTTGREQYF.

V and J are TRBV7-8 and TRBJ2-5, with D possibly being TRBD2 (5 bases). The germline V gene has CDR1 SGHVS and CDR2 FQNEAQ. V lost 2 bases and J 7 bases, leaving 11 bases between the germline ends. There are 13 residues in the CDR3. The CDR3: CASSLLAFGTQYF. CDR3 DNA sequence: TGTGCCAGCAGCTTATTAGCGTTCGGGACCCAGTACTTC.

This sequence joins TRBV7-2 and TRBJ2-1; no reliable D call. This CDR3 has 16 residues. CDR1 and CDR2 from the germline V gene are SGHTA and FQGNSA. Trimming shortened V by 0 bases and J by 3 bases, and 12 bases separated the two germline ends. The CDR3 coding sequence is TGTGCCAGCAGCTTAGCGTACCAGATCAACTACAATGAGCAGTTCTTC. It specifies CASSLAYQINYNEQFF.

This clone showed up just a few times. The CDR3 is CASSRGLAGGPGNEQFF. Here the CDR3 DNA reads TGTGCCAGCAGCCGCGGACTAGCGGGAGGGCCAGGGAATGAGCAGTTCTTC. The chain has TRBV7-9 and TRBJ2-1; 15 bases map to TRBD2. Germline CDR1 SEHNR, CDR2 FQNEAQ (reference sequence). The CDR3 sequence is 17 residues long. V dropped 5 bases and J dropped 7; count of bases not matched to a gene: 9.

This chain connects TRBV13 to TRBJ2-3, with 8 bases matching TRBD1. There are 16 residues in the CDR3. The trim removed 4 bases at V and 1 base at J, leaving 7 bases unmatched. The V gene's germline CDR1 is PRHDT and CDR2 FYEKMQ (reference sequence). Here the CDR3 reads CASSSQGATRTDTQYF. Written as DNA, the CDR3 is TGTGCCAGCAGCTCGCAGGGGGCCACGCGCACAGATACGCAGTATTTT.

This chain joins TRBV6-5 and TRBJ2-3; unclear D gene. The CDR3 runs to 16 residues. Germline CDR1 MNHEY, CDR2 SVGAGI. Between the trimmed V and J ends, which lost 0 bases and 2 bases, there was a span of 12 bases. CDR3 DNA sequence: TGTGCCAGCAGTTACTCGGGCAGTAACCCCACAGATACGCAGTATTTT. Translating it yields CASSYSGSNPTDTQYF.

This clone turned up a few times. The same CDR3 also results from other DNA sequences found in this sample. The V and J genes are TRBV5-6 and TRBJ1-1; D is unclear. Per the germline V gene, CDR1 is SGHDT and CDR2 is YYEEEE. CDR3 length: 13 residues. The V end was cut by 2 bases, the J end by 1 base, with 6 bases between. The CDR3 region has the DNA TGTGCCAGCAGCTTAGGTGGGAACACTGAAGCTTTCTTT. It is translated as CASSLGGNTEAFF. Using reference TRBV5-6 and TRBJ1-1 for the parts outside the CDR3, the full variable domain is DAGVTQSPTHLIKTRGQQVTLRCSPKSGHDTVSWYQQALGQGPQFIFQYYEEEERQRGNFPDRFSGHQFPNYSSELNVNALLLGDSALYLCASSLGGNTEAFFGQGTRLTVV.

This chain connects TRBV2 to TRBJ1-1; D unclear. V was pared by 5 bases and J by 3 bases, with 10 bases between. The CDR3 length is 13 residues. Germline lookup yields CDR1 SNHLY and CDR2 FYNNEI. The CDR3 sequence: CASSPRLDTEAFF. The DNA for the CDR3 is TGTGCCAGCAGTCCACGATTGGACACTGAAGCTTTCTTT.

J is TRBJ2-7 and V is TRBV4-3; D is unresolved. CDR3 length equals 14 residues. Germline V gene lookup returns CDR1 LGHNA and CDR2 YSLEER. Trimming took 0 bases from V and 6 from J, leaving 12 bases between them. The CDR3 bases are TGCGCCAGCAGCCAAGATTGGGCCAGCTCCGAGCAGTACTTC. This encodes CASSQDWASSEQYF.

About this clone itself: At one boundary the junction diverges from the germline segment, which might be a read error. The V and J genes are TRBV7-7 and TRBJ2-3, with 7 bases identical to TRBD2. This CDR3 spans 14 amino acids. CDR1 is SSHAT and CDR2 is FNYEAQ in the germline V gene (reference sequence). CDR3 residues: CASSLAGVTDTQYF. In nucleotides, the CDR3 is TGTGCTAGCAGCTTGGCGGGAGTCACAGATACGCAGTATTTT.

The chain has TRBV7-2 and TRBJ2-7; the match to TRBD2 covers 13 bases. The trim removed 2 bases at V and 3 bases at J, leaving 10 bases unmatched. This CDR3 is 18 amino acids long. Germline CDR1 is SGHTA and CDR2 is FQGNSA. The chain's CDR3 is CASSLPRTSGRVLYEQYF. The CDR3 DNA follows: TGTGCCAGCAGCTTACCCAGAACTAGCGGGAGGGTCCTCTACGAGCAGTACTTC. The full variable domain, completed using reference TRBV7-2 and TRBJ2-7, is GAGVSQSPSNKVTEKGKDVELRCDPISGHTALYWYRQSLGQGLEFLIYFQGNSAPDKSGLPSDRFSAERTGGSVSTLTIQRTQQEDSAVYLCASSLPRTSGRVLYEQYFGPGTRLTVT.

The chain couples TRBV27 to TRBJ2-1; D gene unclear. CDR1 MNHEY and CDR2 SMNVEV come from the germline V gene (reference sequence). With 6 bases removed from V and 2 bases from J, the gap between germline ends came to 8 bases. This CDR3 contains 13 residues. CDR3 in amino acids: CASSPPTYNEQFF. The CDR3 DNA reads as TGTGCCAGCAGCCCCCCGACCTACAATGAGCAGTTCTTC.

V gene TRBV28 combines with J gene TRBJ1-4, with 10 bases that match TRBD1. Germline V CDR1 and CDR2: MDHEN, SYDVKM. The length of the CDR3 is 15 residues. V lost 5 bases to trimming and J lost 8 bases; unmatched junction nucleotides: 8. The CDR3 region has the DNA TGTGCCAGCAGTACCGGGACAGGGGTCGAAGAAAAACTGTTTTTT. Its translation: CASSTGTGVEEKLFF.

This sequence joins TRBV28 and TRBJ2-7; unclear D gene. Germline-derived CDR1 and CDR2 are MDHEN and SYDVKM. Trimming left V 6 bases short and J 2 bases short, with 14 bases between. This CDR3 contains 14 residues. This CDR3 reads CASRMDRGTYEQYF. In nucleotides, the CDR3 is TGTGCCAGCAGAATGGACCGAGGAACCTACGAGCAGTACTTC. Looking up the rest from reference TRBV28 and TRBJ2-7 gives the full variable domain: DVKVTQSSRYLVKRTGEKVFLECVQDMDHENMFWYRQDPGLGLRLIYFSYDVKMKEKGDIPEGYSVSREKKERFSLILESASTNQTSMYLCASRMDRGTYEQYFGPGTRLTVT.

The genes are TRBV2 and TRBJ2-7; 10 bases line up with TRBD2. This CDR3 has 15 residues. The junction had 7 bases not matched to a gene; V was cut back by 1 base and J by 7 bases. Germline assignment: CDR1 SNHLY and CDR2 FYNNEI. CDR3 region: CASSEGLAGATEQYF. The CDR3, as DNA: TGTGCCAGCAGTGAAGGGCTAGCGGGAGCGACAGAGCAGTACTTC.

The chain joins TRBV6-1 to TRBJ1-1; D may be TRBD1 (5 bases). V was cut by 3 bases and J by 3 bases, with 8 bases left in between. In germline, CDR1 is MNHNS, CDR2 SASEGT. The length of the CDR3 is 13 residues. The CDR3 is CASSDSRDTEAFF. The CDR3 bases are TGTGCCAGCAGTGATTCCAGGGACACTGAAGCTTTCTTT.

The chain recombines TRBV7-3 with TRBJ1-1; tentative D call: TRBD1 (5 bases). CDR3 length: 13 residues. Germline lookup yields CDR1 SGHTA and CDR2 FQGTGA. Trimming cost V 4 bases and J 8 bases, with 14 bases left between them. The CDR3 coding sequence is TGTGCCAGCAGCTCCTCCCCCGGGACGGAAGCTTTCTTT. Its translation: CASSSSPGTEAFF. The variable domain in full, with the rest retrieved from reference TRBV7-3 and TRBJ1-1, is GAGVSQTPSNKVTEKGKYVELRCDPISGHTALYWYRQSLGQGPEFLIYFQGTGAADDSGLPNDRFFAVRPEGSVSTLKIQRTERGDSAVYLCASSSSPGTEAFFGQGTRLTVV.

This chain joins TRBV27 and TRBJ1-4; perhaps TRBD1 as D (5 bases). V lost 3 bases to trimming and J lost 3 bases, with 20 bases between them. The germline V gene has CDR1 MNHEY and CDR2 SMNVEV (reference sequence). The CDR3 extends over 18 amino acids. This CDR3 reads CASSLGAGTQVSNEKLFF. The CDR3 DNA follows: TGTGCCAGCAGTTTGGGCGCCGGGACCCAAGTTTCTAATGAAAAACTGTTTTTT.

V usage is TRBV7-9 and J usage is TRBJ2-1; 16 bases fit TRBD2. Germline CDR1 reads SEHNR; CDR2 reads FQNEAQ (reference sequence). The CDR3 is made up of 16 amino acids. V lost 3 bases and J lost 8; bases outside the gene matches: 4. The CDR3 nucleotides are TGTGCCAGCAGCTTGGGACTAGCGGGAGGGCGGGATGAGCAGTTCTTC. This sequence encodes CASSLGLAGGRDEQFF.

This clone is a singleton in its sample. The chain has TRBV18 and TRBJ2-6; the D call may be TRBD1 or TRBD2 (5 bases each). Trimming left V 4 bases short and J 0 bases short, with 10 bases between. This CDR3 is 16 amino acids long. Germline CDR1 reads KGHSH; CDR2 reads LQKENI. CDR3: CASSLEGPSGANVLTF. The CDR3 DNA sequence: TGTGCCAGCTCACTTGAGGGGCCCTCTGGGGCCAACGTCCTGACTTTC.

CDR3 DNA sequence: TGTGCCATCAGTGAGGGACCCTCTGGCTACACCTTC. Translation gives CAISEGPSGYTF. The gene calls are TRBV10-3 and TRBJ1-2; D gene unclear. The length of the CDR3 is 12 residues. Germline values: CDR1 ENHRY, CDR2 SYGVKD. The V and J ends lost 2 bases and 7 bases respectively, with 8 bases between them.

The rearrangement uses TRBV30 and TRBJ1-2; 10 nucleotides match TRBD1. After removal of 2 bases from V and 8 bases from J, the junction contained 5 bases not matched to a gene. CDR1 GTSNPN and CDR2 SVGIG come from the germline V gene (reference sequence). This CDR3 comprises 13 residues. The DNA for the CDR3 is TGTGCCTGGAGTACGACAGGGGGCGGCGGCTACACCTTC. As protein: CAWSTTGGGGYTF.

This chain uses TRBV4-2 with TRBJ1-5; perhaps TRBD1 as D (5 bases). The CDR3 runs 16 residues. V shed 0 bases and J shed 4 bases, with 13 bases lying between them. The germline V gene has CDR1 LGHNA and CDR2 YNFKEQ. CDR3 protein: CASSQDYGRGNQPQHF. The CDR3 bases are TGTGCCAGCAGCCAAGATTATGGCCGGGGGAATCAGCCCCAGCATTTT.